Following are 23 T cell receptor beta chains from one sample sequenced in a study of T cell responses to AZD1222 COVID-19 vaccine. The method was immunoSEQ multiplex PCR; TCRdb's version includes in-frame clones alone and lacks a portion of them. The table shows 100,000 to 120,000 clones, with about 91% occurring only once. The specimen comprised peripheral blood, sampled 28 days after the second AZD1222 dose. All receptors derive from an adult who received the AZD1222 COVID-19 vaccine.

The J gene is TRBJ1-2, the V gene TRBV12-3 or TRBV12-4; D remains unclear. The length of the CDR3 is 12 residues. V lost 3 bases and J 0 bases, leaving 2 bases between the germline ends. CDR3 protein: CASSLANYGYTF. CDR3 DNA sequence: TGTGCCAGCAGTTTGGCTAACTATGGCTACACCTTC.

The rearrangement uses TRBV5-5 and TRBJ1-2; D gene unclear. The V end was cut by 4 bases, the J end by 3 bases, with 10 bases between. The CDR3 is 13 residues long. Looked up from germline, CDR1 is SGHKS and CDR2 is YYEKEE (reference sequence). The CDR3 coding sequence is TGTGCCAGCAGCCTCCAGACGGACTATGGCTACACCTTC. This gives the protein CASSLQTDYGYTF.

This chain connects TRBV5-6 to TRBJ1-1; 10 bases align to TRBD1. Trimming at V came to 4 bases and at J to 3 bases, leaving 12 bases not matched to a gene. The germline gives CDR1 SGHDT, CDR2 YYEEEE. The CDR3 contains 17 residues. CDR3 nucleotide sequence: TGTGCCAGCAGCCGTCTCCGACAGGGGGCGGGAGACACTGAAGCTTTCTTT. As protein: CASSRLRQGAGDTEAFF.

The gene calls are TRBV10-2 and TRBJ1-2; 9 positions match TRBD1. This CDR3 has 15 residues. CDR1 and CDR2 from the germline V gene are WSHSY and SAAADI. Trimming removed 2 bases from V and 6 bases from J; junction bases left unmatched: 7. CDR3 sequence reads: CASSEPLQGAHGYTF. CDR3 in DNA: TGCGCCAGCAGTGAGCCCTTACAGGGGGCTCATGGCTACACCTTC.

The chain recombines TRBV2 with TRBJ2-7; possibly TRBD1 for D (7 bases). The V end lost 6 bases, the J end lost 6 bases, and 15 bases lay between the germline ends. This CDR3 region has 13 residues. CDR1 SNHLY and CDR2 FYNNEI come from the germline V gene. The CDR3 loop is CASSGGTDGEQYF. CDR3 coding DNA: TGTGCCAGCAGCGGCGGGACAGATGGCGAGCAGTACTTC. Complete variable domain (other parts from reference TRBV2 and TRBJ2-7): EPEVTQTPSHQVTQMGQEVILRCVPISNHLYFYWYRQILGQKVEFLVSFYNNEISEKSEIFDDQFSVERPDGSNFTLKIRSTKLEDSAMYFCASSGGTDGEQYFGPGTRLTVT.

The chain links TRBV7-9 to TRBJ1-2; D gene ambiguous. V lost 4 bases and J lost 8, with 17 bases in between. CDR1 and CDR2 from the germline V gene are SEHNR and FQNEAQ (reference sequence). The CDR3 is made up of 14 amino acids. CDR3 residues: CASSSAGAWEGYTF. The CDR3 DNA reads as TGTGCCAGCAGCTCCGCCGGCGCATGGGAAGGCTACACCTTC. Filled out from reference TRBV7-9 and TRBJ1-2, the complete variable domain reads DTGVSQNPRHKITKRGQNVTFRCDPISEHNRLYWYRQTLGQGPEFLTYFQNEAQLEKSRLLSDRFSAERPKGSFSTLEIQRTEQGDSAMYLCASSSAGAWEGYTFGSGTRLTVV.

CDR3 bases: TGTGCCAGCAGCCCCATGGGGACTAGCGGGGGTTTGGAGCAGTTCTTC. Translating gives CASSPMGTSGGLEQFF. The chain employs TRBV13 and TRBJ2-1; 14 bases align to TRBD2. Germline trimming cut 5 bases from V and 10 bases from J; bases unmatched to any gene: 10. This CDR3 comprises 16 residues. Germline-derived CDR1 and CDR2 are PRHDT and FYEKMQ (reference sequence).

This chain uses TRBV10-2 with TRBJ2-3; D is possibly TRBD1 (5 bases). The CDR3 runs 14 residues. Trimming cost V 4 bases and J 0 bases, with 8 bases left between them. The V gene's germline CDR1 is WSHSY and CDR2 SAAADI. The chain's CDR3 is CASSVGASTDTQYF. Written as DNA, the CDR3 is TGCGCCAGCAGTGTTGGGGCTAGCACAGATACGCAGTATTTT.

This clone was observed a single time. This chain uses TRBV6-6 with TRBJ2-2, with a possible D match to TRBD1 (6 bases). V lost 6 bases to trimming and J lost 0 bases, with 11 bases between them. Per the germline V gene, CDR1 is MNHNY and CDR2 is SVGAGI (reference sequence). The CDR3 sequence is 15 residues long. CDR3 nucleotide sequence: TGTGCCAGCAGGTCCGGGACAACGAACACCGGGGAGCTGTTTTTT. Amino acids: CASRSGTTNTGELFF.

The rearrangement uses TRBV9 and TRBJ2-2; the D is unclear. The CDR3 length is 16 residues. Germline CDR1 and CDR2: SGDLS and YYNGEE. V dropped 0 bases and J dropped 0 bases, with 9 bases sitting between them. For the CDR3, the DNA is TGTGCCAGCAGCGTAGGAGCCGAGGCGAACACCGGGGAGCTGTTTTTT. As protein: CASSVGAEANTGELFF.

J is TRBJ2-7 and V is TRBV15; no firm D call. Trimming cost V 0 bases and J 4 bases, with 7 bases left between them. This CDR3 is 13 amino acids long. Germline lookup yields CDR1 LNHNV and CDR2 YYDKDF (reference sequence). The CDR3 coding sequence is TGTGCCACCAGCAGAGATCACTCATACGAGCAGTACTTC. Translating gives CATSRDHSYEQYF. Looking up the rest from reference TRBV15 and TRBJ2-7 gives the full variable domain: DAMVIQNPRYQVTQFGKPVTLSCSQTLNHNVMYWYQQKSSQAPKLLFHYYDKDFNNEADTPDNFQSRRPNTSFCFLDIRSPGLGDTAMYLCATSRDHSYEQYFGPGTRLTVT.

The V call is TRBV11-3, the J call TRBJ1-1; D gene unclear. The CDR3 has 11 amino acids. Germline V gives CDR1 SGHNT, CDR2 YENEEA. Trimming pared 1 base from V and 7 bases from J, leaving 4 bases between. CDR3 amino acids: CASSLGGEAFF. DNA for the CDR3: TGTGCCAGCAGCTTAGGGGGTGAAGCTTTCTTT.

The chain is built from TRBV19 and TRBJ2-7; weak D call: TRBD1 (6 bases). Germline CDR1 is LNHDA and CDR2 is SQIVND (reference sequence). V shed 4 bases and J shed 1 base, with 11 bases lying between them. The CDR3 extends over 14 amino acids. For the CDR3, the DNA is TGTGCCAGTAGTACCGTGGACAGTTCCTACGAGCAGTACTTC. Translating gives CASSTVDSSYEQYF.

The chain has TRBV2 and TRBJ2-4; a weak D match, TRBD1 (7 bases). CDR1 is SNHLY, CDR2 FYNNEI, per germline. Trimming left V 6 bases short and J 2 bases short, with 11 bases between. The CDR3 covers 14 residues. The CDR3 nucleotides read TGTGCCAGCAGCGGGGGACAGTCCAAAAACATTCAGTACTTC. Translation: CASSGGQSKNIQYF. The full variable domain, rest sourced from reference TRBV2 and TRBJ2-4, is EPEVTQTPSHQVTQMGQEVILRCVPISNHLYFYWYRQILGQKVEFLVSFYNNEISEKSEIFDDQFSVERPDGSNFTLKIRSTKLEDSAMYFCASSGGQSKNIQYFGAGTRLSVL.

The chain links TRBV10-3 to TRBJ1-1; D is uncertain. The CDR3 contains 13 residues. CDR1 and CDR2 from the germline V gene are ENHRY and SYGVKD. The ends were cut back, 2 bases at V and 0 bases at J, with 4 bases in the middle. The CDR3 nucleotides are TGTGCCATCAGTGAGAGCCTGAACACTGAAGCTTTCTTT. Amino acids: CAISESLNTEAFF.

The J gene is TRBJ2-6, the V gene TRBV7-9; D is unresolved. Per germline, CDR1 SEHNR and CDR2 FQNEAQ (reference sequence). The CDR3 covers 14 residues. V was cut by 1 base and J by 2 bases, with 3 bases left in between. The CDR3 nucleotides read TGTGCCAGCAGCTTAGGCCCTGGGGCCAACGTCCTGACTTTC. Translating gives CASSLGPGANVLTF.

The genes are TRBV5-5 and TRBJ2-7; weak D call: TRBD2 (5 bases). V gave up 2 bases and J gave up 2 bases, with 11 bases separating them. From germline, CDR1 is SGHKS and CDR2 YYEKEE (reference sequence). The CDR3 loop spans 14 amino acids. The CDR3 is CASSFLAEAYEQYF. The CDR3 DNA follows: TGTGCCAGCAGCTTTCTCGCGGAGGCCTACGAGCAGTACTTC. The full variable domain, its missing parts supplied by reference TRBV5-5 and TRBJ2-7, is DAGVTQSPTHLIKTRGQQVTLRCSPISGHKSVSWYQQVLGQGPQFIFQYYEKEERGRGNFPDRFSARQFPNYSSELNVNALLLGDSALYLCASSFLAEAYEQYFGPGTRLTVT.

The chain links TRBV9 to TRBJ1-5, with 7 bases lining up with TRBD1. Losses at the gene ends were 0 bases for V and 7 bases for J; bases not matched to a gene: 7. CDR3 size: 15 residues. Germline values: CDR1 SGDLS, CDR2 YYNGEE. The CDR3 spells CASSVGEGAGQPQHF. CDR3 bases: TGTGCCAGCAGCGTAGGTGAGGGGGCTGGGCAGCCCCAGCATTTT. Variable domain in full (rest from reference TRBV9 and TRBJ1-5): DSGVTQTPKHLITATGQRVTLRCSPRSGDLSVYWYQQSLDQGLQFLIQYYNGEERAKGNILERFSAQQFPDLHSELNLSSLELGDSALYFCASSVGEGAGQPQHFGDGTRLSIL.

This sequence joins TRBV7-9 and TRBJ2-5, with 10 bases that match TRBD2. The CDR3 sequence is 15 residues long. The V gene end was trimmed by 1 base and the J gene end by 1 base; junction bases not matched to a gene: 0. CDR1 is SEHNR, CDR2 FQNEAQ, per germline (reference sequence). DNA of the CDR3: TGTGCCAGCAGCTTAGTAGCGGGGGGCCAAGAGACCCAGTACTTC. It yields the protein CASSLVAGGQETQYF.

The chain has TRBV5-1 and TRBJ1-2; D perhaps matches TRBD1 (5 bases). This CDR3 is built from 14 residues. Germline V gene data show CDR1 as SGHRS and CDR2 as YFSETQ. V lost 2 bases and J 6 bases, leaving 14 bases between the germline ends. The CDR3 reads CASSFSTGEDGYTF. CDR3 DNA: TGCGCCAGCAGCTTCTCCACAGGCGAGGATGGCTACACCTTC.

The chain couples TRBV7-2 to TRBJ1-2; 7 bases are shared with TRBD1. The V gene end was trimmed by 1 base and the J gene end by 4 bases; junction bases not matched to a gene: 6. The germline V gene encodes CDR1 SGHTA and CDR2 FQGNSA. The length of the CDR3 is 15 residues. Written as DNA, the CDR3 is TGTGCCAGCAGCTTAGGAGGACAGGCGGGCTATGGCTACACCTTC. Its protein is CASSLGGQAGYGYTF.

V and J are TRBV12-3 or TRBV12-4 and TRBJ1-1; D is undetermined. The CDR3 spans 13 residues. Trimming stripped 7 bases from V and 0 bases from J, with 9 bases between. This CDR3 reads CASTLSVNTEAFF. CDR3 in DNA: TGTGCCAGCACCCTTTCGGTGAACACTGAAGCTTTCTTT.

This chain uses TRBV7-2 with TRBJ1-4, with a weak D call TRBD1 (5 bases). Germline V gives CDR1 SGHTA, CDR2 FQGNSA. Trimming took 5 bases from V and 4 from J, leaving 14 bases between them. The CDR3 covers 15 residues. CDR3 nucleotide sequence: TGTGCCAGCAGCCCGGTTTTGGGGGTTAATGAAAAACTGTTTTTT. It translates to CASSPVLGVNEKLFF.